This TCR beta chain was recorded in a study of T-cell reconstitution after alpha-beta-depleted transplantation in children. Unique molecular identifiers were incorporated into the prepared TCRbeta library. TCRdb analysed the PCR reads with MiXCR anew, one entry per CDR3 protein. In the table there are hundreds of thousands of distinct CDR3 sequences, more than 10% of which are singletons. CDR1 SGHAT and CDR2 FQNNGV come from the germline V gene. With 0 bases clipped from V and 4 bases from J, the junction kept 6 bases outside the gene matches. The CDR3 runs to 16 residues. In this sample, this clonotype turned up many times.

The chain employs TRBV11-2 and TRBJ2-3; 8 nucleotides line up with TRBD1. The source was PBMCs from the stem cell graft donor, collected from the stem cell graft. The source of this sequence is a human donor who donated a stem cell graft to a child with acute lymphoblastic leukemia. CDR3 amino acids: CASSLDPADRADTQYF. The CDR3 DNA is TGTGCCAGCAGCTTAGATCCGGCGGACAGGGCAGATACGCAGTATTTT.